The rows below give T cell receptor beta chains drawn from one sample of a study of cytomegalovirus exposure and HLA in healthy donors. Profiled with immunoSEQ multiplex PCR; TCRdb holds only in-frame clones, not every one. Here the sample spans around 170,000 clones, 81% being singletons. Sequenced input: PBMCs. The receptors derive from a man in his forties or fifties in good health and CMV-seronegative. Both conserved end residues are part of each CDR3. Each record gives: J gene, V gene, clone size, D gene, CDR3 DNA, CDR3 protein. D genes are given only for firm matches. Only some rows state a clone size, as once, few, many or a class for expanded clones.

TRBJ2-5,TRBV13,.,TRBD1,TGTGCCAGCAGCTTTATACAGGGGAATTCAGAGACCCAGTACTTC,CASSFIQGNSETQYF
TRBJ2-5,TRBV2,.,TRBD2,TGTGCCAGCAGTGGACTAGCGGGGGGGCAAGAGACCCAGTACTTC,CASSGLAGGQETQYF
TRBJ2-5,TRBV10-3,.,TRBD1,TGTGCCATCGGGGGACAGGGTAAAGAGACCCAGTACTTC,CAIGGQGKETQYF
TRBJ2-5,TRBV10-3,.,.,TGTGCCATCAGACGGGATTCGTACCAAGAGACCCAGTACTTC,CAIRRDSYQETQYF
TRBJ1-4,TRBV7-9,.,.,TGTGCCAGCAGCTTAGGAGGGACTCAGAATGAAAAACTGTTTTTT,CASSLGGTQNEKLFF
TRBJ1-5,TRBV21-1,.,.,TGTGCCAAGAAGAGACTAGTTTACAATCAGCCCCAGCATTTT,CAKKRLVYNQPQHF
TRBJ2-2,TRBV14,once,TRBD1,TGTGCCAGCAGGCCCGGGACAGGGGTCGGTTTTACCGGGGAGCTGTTTTTT,CASRPGTGVGFTGELFF
TRBJ2-6,TRBV19,.,.,TGTGCCAGTAGCACCCAGGGGCAAGGGGCCAACGTCCTGACTTTC,CASSTQGQGANVLTF
TRBJ2-7,TRBV7-2,.,.,TGTGCCAGCAGCTTCTCGTACGAGCAGTACTTC,CASSFSYEQYF
TRBJ2-3,TRBV2,.,TRBD2,TGTGCCAGCAGTGAACGAGCGGGGGGGATCACAGATACGCAGTATTTT,CASSERAGGITDTQYF
TRBJ1-2,TRBV19,.,.,TGTGCCAGTAGTATGAGAGGAGGGGATGGCTACACCTTC,CASSMRGGDGYTF
TRBJ1-1,TRBV7-2,.,.,TGTGCCAGCAGGGACGATGCGCGGGGTATGAACACTGAAGCTTTCTTT,CASRDDARGMNTEAFF
TRBJ2-3,TRBV6-1,.,.,TGTGCCAGCGCCATCCTTTGGCCCAACACAGATACGCAGTATTTT,CASAILWPNTDTQYF
TRBJ2-6,TRBV11-3,.,TRBD1,TGTGCCAGCAGCCCCAGACAGGGGCGATCTACTGGGGCCAACGTCCTGACTTTC,CASSPRQGRSTGANVLTF
TRBJ2-1,TRBV7-9,.,TRBD1,TGTGCCAGCAGCCCCTGGACAGGAGAGGCCTACAATGAGCAGTTCTTC,CASSPWTGEAYNEQFF